This T cell receptor (beta chain) emerged from a study of blood T cells in healthy people across ages. A second about 7 to 12 cycle PCR used barcoded and J-beta primers. TCRdb itself ran the 5' RACE reads through MiXCR, one entry per CDR3 protein. The sample has 500,000 to 600,000 distinct CDR3 sequences; 27% are singletons. Trimming cost V 8 bases and J 0 bases, with 13 bases left between them. The CDR3 has 13 residues. Germline V gene lookup returns CDR1 DFQATT and CDR2 SNEGSKA (reference sequence). The TCR comes from a woman in her 70s in good health. This chain uses TRBV20-1 with TRBJ2-5; D assignment may be TRBD1 or TRBD2 (5 bases each). Input material: blood. As DNA, the CDR3 is TGCAGTACTGTGGGACGAAACCAAGAGACCCAGTACTTC. It is translated as CSTVGRNQETQYF.